This paragraph covers one T cell receptor beta chain sequence. This clonotype was counted a few times. There is no known antigen for this receptor. Base quality data are lacking; no much larger clone is found one base away. The source of the sample is a study of T cells of healthy individuals (dated by TCRdb to the late 2010s). At the junction V is shortened by 0 bases and J by 4 bases; bases outside the gene matches: 4. CDR1 and CDR2, looked up from the germline V gene, are SGHVS and FNYEAQ. Reading from cysteine to phenylalanine, the CDR3 counts 16 amino acids. Just CDR3 DNA is preserved here, 48 bases in frame from base 1. Library method: 5' RACE. The listed sequencing device is Illumina MiSeq. TCRdb reanalyzed the raw reads on its own, using fastp at Q25 for trimming and MiXCR for clone calling, and kept in-frame beta chains. CDR3 protein sequences are deduplicated, and each keeps its most common genes and DNA. This sample has tens of thousands of distinct CDR3 sequences in its table, and about 17% of those were observed once. Approximately 4.8% of the sample lies in the top ten.

The chain links TRBV7-6 with TRBJ2-2; 8 bases in between match TRBD2. This receptor was obtained from a human donor in good health. The CDR3 reads CASSLAAGAGTGELFF. The sequenced DNA: TGTGCCAGCAGCTTAGCAGCGGGAGCAGGCACCGGGGAGCTGTTTTTT.